These 20 T cell receptor beta chains were all obtained from the same sample, sequenced in a study of blood T cell repertoires in COVID-19. The method was immunoSEQ multiplex PCR; TCRdb's version includes in-frame clones alone and lacks a portion of them. The repertoire holds 70,000 or so clones, with around nine tenths as singletons. Sequenced material: peripheral blood. The receptors were sampled from a woman aged 55-70 years with acute or convalescent COVID-19.

The sample holds one count of this clone. The chain has TRBV10-3 and TRBJ2-1; 10 bases line up with TRBD2. This CDR3 is built from 14 residues. After removal of 8 bases from V and 4 bases from J, the junction contained 5 bases not matched to a gene. CDR1 and CDR2 (germline): ENHRY, SYGVKD. The CDR3 sequence: CAIGSGGGYNEQFF. CDR3 DNA: TGTGCCATCGGAAGCGGGGGGGGTTACAATGAGCAGTTCTTC.

This chain joins TRBV7-3 and TRBJ2-1; 10 bases match TRBD1. Germline V lookup: CDR1 SGHTA, CDR2 FQGTGA. The CDR3 sequence is 15 residues long. V shed 4 bases and J 7 bases; nucleotides not matched to a gene: 7. The CDR3 DNA reads as TGTGCCAGCAGCTCCTACGGACAGGGGGTGAATGAGCAGTTCTTC. Translation: CASSSYGQGVNEQFF.

The genes are TRBV19 and TRBJ2-1; possible D gene TRBD1, 6 bases. Germline loops: CDR1 LNHDA, CDR2 SQIVND (reference sequence). The ends were cut back, 2 bases at V and 0 bases at J, with 17 bases in the middle. The CDR3 has 18 amino acids. CDR3 coding DNA: TGTGCCAGTAGTATACATGGGGACAAATGGAGCTCCTACAATGAGCAGTTCTTC. It specifies CASSIHGDKWSSYNEQFF.

This chain joins TRBV2 and TRBJ2-3, with 11 bases fitting TRBD2. Per germline, CDR1 SNHLY and CDR2 FYNNEI. J gave up 5 bases and V 3 bases, and 10 bases lay outside the gene matches. The CDR3 length is 17 residues. CDR3 in amino acids: CASSEWLAGGILDTQYF. CDR3 in DNA: TGTGCCAGCAGTGAGTGGCTAGCGGGGGGAATATTAGATACGCAGTATTTT.

The V call is TRBV29-1, the J call TRBJ2-5, with 13 bases that match TRBD2. CDR3 length equals 14 residues. Germline V gene lookup returns CDR1 SQVTM and CDR2 ANQGSEA. V shed 7 bases, J shed 4 bases, and the junction held 6 bases outside the gene matches. CDR3: CSARLAGGIETQYF. The CDR3 coding sequence is TGCAGCGCCCGACTAGCGGGGGGCATAGAGACCCAGTACTTC.

The chain uses TRBV6-5 and TRBJ2-3; a possible D gene is TRBD2 (5 bases). Trimming cost V 6 bases and J 6 bases, with 7 bases left between them. The CDR3 sequence is 11 residues long. From germline, CDR1 is MNHEY and CDR2 SVGAGI. In DNA, the CDR3 is TGTGCCAGCAGGGGCGGGGATACGCAGTATTTT. It encodes CASRGGDTQYF.

The CDR3 bases are TGTGCCAGCAGTGCAGGGGGCAGTGGAAACACCATATATTTT. Amino acids: CASSAGGSGNTIYF. The gene calls are TRBV25-1 and TRBJ1-3, with 8 bases identical to TRBD1. This CDR3 is 14 amino acids long. CDR1 and CDR2 from the germline V gene are MGHDK and SYGVNS. Losses at the gene ends were 4 bases for V and 3 bases for J; bases not matched to a gene: 2.

This chain joins TRBV2 and TRBJ1-6, with D uncertain. Trimming shortened V by 0 bases and J by 5 bases, and 14 bases separated the two germline ends. Germline assignment: CDR1 SNHLY and CDR2 FYNNEI. The CDR3 is 17 amino acids. CDR3 region: CASSEALLTANNSPLHF. CDR3 bases: TGTGCCAGCAGTGAAGCGCTTCTCACAGCCAATAATTCACCCCTCCACTTT.

This clone was seen only once. This rearrangement joins TRBV13 to TRBJ2-3, with D possibly TRBD2 on 5 matching bases. The CDR3 has 18 residues. Deletions cut 2 bases from V and 2 bases from J, with 20 bases between. Germline V gene lookup returns CDR1 PRHDT and CDR2 FYEKMQ (reference sequence). CDR3 region: CASSLLYGRGSVTDTQYF. The CDR3 DNA reads as TGTGCCAGCAGCTTATTATACGGCCGGGGTAGCGTCACAGATACGCAGTATTTT.

As concerns this clone: The final CDR3 position lacks the conserved phenylalanine or tryptophan, pointing to a likely read error. The limits of the CDR3 on the DNA are not certain, so only TCRdb's listed CDR3 is given. The chain combines TRBV5-1 with TRBJ2-7; the table's D call of TRBD1 was not tested on the DNA. Counting both end residues, the CDR3 totals 13 amino acids. The V gene's germline CDR1 is SGHRS and CDR2 YFSETQ. The CDR3 spells CASSSLSHRGRNL.

This chain joins TRBV4-1 and TRBJ2-4; 10 nucleotides align to TRBD2. CDR1 MGHRA and CDR2 YSYEKL come from the germline V gene. The J segment lost 8 bases and the V segment lost 1 base, leaving 5 bases of the junction unmatched. The CDR3 sequence is 15 residues long. The CDR3 sequence is CASSQALAGADIQYF. The CDR3 region has the DNA TGCGCCAGCAGCCAAGCGCTAGCGGGGGCGGACATTCAGTACTTC.

The J gene is TRBJ1-1, the V gene TRBV5-1; 12 bases align to TRBD1. Germline V gene data show CDR1 as SGHRS and CDR2 as YFSETQ. V gave up 1 base and J gave up 4 bases; unmatched junction bases: 5. The CDR3 covers 16 residues. The CDR3 region is CASSLFAGQGATEAFF. The CDR3 DNA is TGCGCCAGCAGCTTGTTCGCGGGACAGGGGGCCACTGAAGCTTTCTTT.

The chain joins TRBV29-1 to TRBJ2-1; 8 bases are a match to TRBD1. V dropped 7 bases and J dropped 6; count of bases not matched to a gene: 8. The CDR3 is made up of 13 amino acids. Per germline, CDR1 SQVTM and CDR2 ANQGSEA. The CDR3 spells CSARDRTFNEQFF. CDR3 DNA sequence: TGCAGCGCCCGGGACAGGACATTCAATGAGCAGTTCTTC.

CDR3 in amino acids: CASSLEVGAGGRSPLHF. The CDR3 DNA is TGTGCCAGCAGCTTAGAGGTCGGGGCAGGGGGAAGGTCACCCCTCCACTTT. This rearrangement joins TRBV7-2 to TRBJ1-6, with 7 nucleotides matching TRBD1. The CDR3 extends over 17 amino acids. J was trimmed by 10 bases and V by 1 base; bases with no gene match: 13. The germline gives CDR1 SGHTA, CDR2 FQGNSA.

This chain joins TRBV7-9 and TRBJ1-1; D gene unclear. The CDR3 spans 14 residues. The V and J ends lost 5 bases and 8 bases respectively, with 18 bases between them. Germline CDR1 is SEHNR and CDR2 is FQNEAQ (reference sequence). CDR3 amino acids: CASSLDSGKREAFF. The CDR3 coding sequence is TGTGCCAGCAGCCTCGACTCCGGGAAAAGAGAAGCTTTCTTT.

About this clone: No conserved phenylalanine or tryptophan is present at the end of the CDR3, so a read error is the likely explanation. The limits of the CDR3 on the DNA are not certain, so only TCRdb's listed CDR3 is given. V and J are TRBV6-5 and TRBJ2-3; whether TRBD1, the table's D call, matches the DNA was not checked. The CDR3 is 16 amino acids in total, end residues counted. Germline loops: CDR1 MNHEY, CDR2 SVGAGI. CDR3: CASSYDRPVDTQYFGP.

This clone has only a few counts. The chain uses TRBV7-2 and TRBJ2-7; D is possibly TRBD1 (5 bases). The CDR3 has 15 residues. V was clipped by 4 bases and J by 2 bases, with 15 bases between them. Germline values: CDR1 SGHTA, CDR2 FQGNSA. The CDR3 protein is CASSSGAAYAYEQYF. CDR3 bases: TGTGCCAGCAGCTCTGGGGCAGCGTACGCCTACGAGCAGTACTTC.

The chain couples TRBV10-3 to TRBJ2-5; perhaps TRBD2 as D (6 bases). This CDR3 has 15 amino acids. CDR1 and CDR2 (germline): ENHRY, SYGVKD. Trimming took 0 bases from V and 3 from J, leaving 11 bases between them. The CDR3 DNA is TGTGCCATCAGTGAGTCCCGGTCGGGGGAAGAGACCCAGTACTTC. Protein sequence: CAISESRSGEETQYF.

V gene TRBV6-6 combines with J gene TRBJ2-5; a possible D gene is TRBD2 (5 bases). The V gene lost 9 bases and the J gene lost 4 bases, with 21 bases spanning the gap. This CDR3 spans 15 amino acids. CDR1 is MNHNY, CDR2 SVGAGI, per germline (reference sequence). CDR3 DNA: TGTGCCAGTCTCTTACCGGACCTTGCGGGAGAGACCCAGTACTTC. Translation gives CASLLPDLAGETQYF.

The chain carries TRBV5-6 and TRBJ2-2; possibly TRBD1 for D (5 bases). Germline V gives CDR1 SGHDT, CDR2 YYEEEE. V lost 1 base, J lost 1 base, and 11 bases lay in between. This CDR3 comprises 16 residues. This CDR3 is CASSLFETENTGELFF. Written as DNA, the CDR3 is TGTGCCAGCAGCTTGTTTGAGACAGAGAACACCGGGGAGCTGTTTTTT.